This T cell receptor beta chain appears in the sequencing data of a study of T cells in Graves' hyperthyroidism and ophthalmopathy. Study details: Peripheral blood sampling occurred at initial diagnosis, before any treatment.

This clonotype was seen more than once but under ten times. The TCR beta CDR3 regions underwent amplification using RNA transcripts as the source. TCR CDR3 regions were first amplified by RT-PCR with HTBI primers. One entry per CDR3 protein, called by TCRdb with MiXCR from the multiplex PCR reads. The profile covers 500,000 to 600,000 distinct CDR3 sequences, with approximately 16% appearing a single time and more than 15% taken by the ten largest. Graves' hyperthyroidism is called stable when ophthalmopathy does not progress within 18 months. Hyperthyroidism had been newly diagnosed in patients aged 18 to 65, and its duration was under 2 months. Trimming pared 0 bases from V and 4 bases from J, leaving 12 bases between. This CDR3 contains 16 residues. The germline V gene has CDR1 ENHRY and CDR2 SYGVKD.

V is TRBV10-3 and J is TRBJ2-2; D is ambiguous. The sequenced material came from blood. The TCR was taken from a woman between 18 and 30 years old with Graves' hyperthyroidism. The CDR3 nucleotides are TGTGCCATCAGTGAGTCCAAGGGCTCTAGCACCGGGGAGCTGTTTTTT. This gives the protein CAISESKGSSTGELFF.